This T cell receptor (beta chain) was sequenced during a study of beta chain features in type 1 diabetes. Points from the study as a whole: The naive, central memory and Treg TCRB repertoires showed an apparent similarity that was greater among patients than among healthy donors. The VDJ junctions of type 1 diabetes patients carried fewer insertions and more deletions. TCRB CDR3s from Type 1 diabetes patients were moderately but significantly shorter in all four CD4+ subsets.

This clone was recorded at least ten times. Its antigen is currently unknown. TCRB transcripts that were expressed got sequenced, as all of the isolated RNA had been reverse transcribed. TCRdb's copy holds only in-frame clones and misses some; the assay was immunoSEQ multiplex PCR. Of 300,000 to 350,000 clones detected, roughly 8% appear once; the ten largest clones hold roughly 0.44%. Germline V gene data show CDR1 as SGHTA and CDR2 as FQGNSA. Losses at the gene ends were 3 bases for V and 9 bases for J; bases not matched to a gene: 7. CDR3 length equals 14 residues. What was sequenced was central memory CD4+ T cells from blood. The clonotype originates from a woman aged 18-29 years in good health. The chain carries TRBV7-2 and TRBJ2-1; 8 positions match TRBD2. CDR3 sequence (DNA): TGTGCCAGCAGCTTCACCGGGAGGGCCGTTGAGCAGTTCTTC. Translation gives CASSFTGRAVEQFF.